Below, 20 T cell receptor beta chains from the same sample are listed, as sequenced in a study of T cells in women clearing cervical HPV infection. The protocol was immunoSEQ multiplex PCR, while the TCRdb copy is restricted to in-frame clones and leaves out a portion. Its listing shows 35,000 to 45,000 clones. Specimen: blood buffy coat. Source of these receptors: a woman aged 18 to 69 with a cervical HPV16 infection that either progressed to CIN3+ or cleared (not recorded which).

As regards this clone: The read ends 3 residues before the CDR3 terminus; that terminus is restored from the germline J gene. V and J are TRBV19 and TRBJ2-7; 9 bases agree with TRBD1. The junction had 8 bases not matched to a gene; V was cut back by 6 bases and J by 2 bases. CDR1 is LNHDA, CDR2 SQIVND, per germline (reference sequence). This CDR3 is 15 amino acids long. The CDR3 bases that were read are TGTGCCAGTAGCCCGGGGGGACAGGGAACCTACGAG. This translates into CASSPGGQGTYE. The full CDR3 protein is CASSPGGQGTYEQYF. Complete variable domain (other parts from reference TRBV19 and TRBJ2-7): DGGITQSPKYLFRKEGQNVTLSCEQNLNHDAMYWYRQDPGQGLRLIYYSQIVNDFQKGDIAEGYSVSREKKESFPLTVTSAQKNPTAFYLCASSPGGQGTYEQYFGPGTRLTVT.

The CDR3 protein is CASSVEARYNEKLFF. The sequenced CDR3 bases are TGTGCCAGTAGTGTCGAAGCACGGTATAATGAAAAG. V is TRBV19 and J is TRBJ2-2; D gene uncertain. The missing CDR3 end, 3 residues past where the read stops, is filled in from the germline J gene. There are 15 residues in the CDR3. Per germline, CDR1 LNHDA and CDR2 SQIVND (reference sequence).

In regard to this clone: The CDR3 goes on 3 residues after the read ends, and that part is filled in from the germline J gene. The chain joins TRBV18 to TRBJ2-2, with TRBD1 as a possible D gene (5 bases). The V gene's germline CDR1 is KGHSH and CDR2 LQKENI. Trimming stripped 8 bases from V and 6 bases from J, with 19 bases between. This CDR3 is 15 amino acids long. The sequenced part of the CDR3 DNA is TGTGCCAGCCCCAAGTGGCAGGGTAAATCCGGGGAG. This translates into CASPKWQGKSGE. The whole CDR3 sequence reads CASPKWQGKSGELFF.

Note on this clone: From the germline J gene comes the end of the CDR3, since the read stops 3 residues before it. This chain links TRBV20-1 with TRBJ2-3; TRBD2 matches 7 bases. The CDR3 is made up of 15 amino acids. Germline V gene sequence: CDR1 DFQATT, CDR2 SNEGSKA (reference sequence). The junction had 10 bases not matched to a gene; V was cut back by 4 bases and J by 3 bases. The part of the CDR3 DNA that was read is TGCAGTGCTATTGAGCGGGGCCCTATGACAGATACG. It is translated as CSAIERGPMTDT. The full-length CDR3 reads as CSAIERGPMTDTQYF.

To note about this clone: The CDR3 extends 3 residues past the end of the read, so its final part is completed from the germline J gene. The V gene is TRBV5-6, the J gene TRBJ2-2; a weak D match, TRBD2 (6 bases). This CDR3 spans 14 amino acids. CDR1 is SGHDT, CDR2 YYEEEE, per germline. The V end lost 6 bases, the J end lost 5 bases, and 14 bases lay between the germline ends. The sequenced part of the CDR3 DNA is TGTGCCAGCACCGTTGGGGGGAGGACCGGGGAG. Its protein product is CASTVGGRTGE. The CDR3 in its entirety is CASTVGGRTGELFF. Filled out from reference TRBV5-6 and TRBJ2-2, the complete variable domain reads DAGVTQSPTHLIKTRGQQVTLRCSPKSGHDTVSWYQQALGQGPQFIFQYYEEEERQRGNFPDRFSGHQFPNYSSELNVNALLLGDSALYLCASTVGGRTGELFFGEGSRLTVL.

Details on this clone: The CDR3 is cut off 3 residues early in the read; its end comes from the germline J gene. The chain links TRBV18 to TRBJ1-2, with D uncertain. The CDR3 has 17 amino acids. The germline V gene encodes CDR1 KGHSH and CDR2 LQKENI. The CDR3 bases that were read are TGTGCCAGCTCACCAACGTTCAGGACTAGCGGGCACTACGAC. Its translation is CASSPTFRTSGHYD. The whole CDR3 protein is CASSPTFRTSGHYDYTF.

Comment on this clone: Read sequence stops 3 residues before the CDR3 end, and the germline J gene provides the missing end. The chain has TRBV11-3 and TRBJ2-7, with D perhaps matching TRBD1 (6 bases). The germline gives CDR1 SGHNT, CDR2 YENEEA. This CDR3 is 13 amino acids long. V lost 0 bases, J lost 5 bases, and 8 bases lay in between. The CDR3 DNA, read in part, is TGTGCCAGCAGCTTAGAACCAGGGGACGAG. Its protein product is CASSLEPGDE. The entire CDR3 reads CASSLEPGDEQYF.

Points on this clone: The read falls 3 residues short of the CDR3 end, and the missing part is taken from the germline J gene. The chain has TRBV7-2 and TRBJ1-6; 7 positions agree with TRBD1. Germline V lookup: CDR1 SGHTA, CDR2 FQGNSA. V was pared by 6 bases and J by 7 bases, with 6 bases of the junction left unmatched. This CDR3 has 14 amino acids. CDR3 bases read: TGTGCCAGCAGACCCGGGACAGAAAATTCACCC. It yields the protein CASRPGTENSP. The whole CDR3 region reads CASRPGTENSPLHF.

Of note for this clone: The CDR3 end falls 3 residues outside the read, so it is completed with the germline J gene. The chain has TRBV19 and TRBJ2-1, with a possible D match to TRBD1 (5 bases). Per the germline V gene, CDR1 is LNHDA and CDR2 is SQIVND (reference sequence). The CDR3 spans 16 residues. Trimming took off 3 bases at V and 8 bases at J, with 20 bases between the two ends. CDR3 DNA (partial): TGTGCCAGTAGTATTCAGACCGGCAGGGTGGGCGATGAG. Encoded protein: CASSIQTGRVGDE. The entire CDR3 protein reads CASSIQTGRVGDEQFF.

The sequenced part of the CDR3 DNA is TGCGCCAGCAGCTTTGACGGGGGAGCCGGGGAG. Translated, it gives CASSFDGGAGE. In full, the CDR3 is CASSFDGGAGELFF. The V and J genes are TRBV5-1 and TRBJ2-2; weak D call: TRBD2 (6 bases). The read halts 3 residues ahead of the CDR3 end, with the missing end drawn from the germline J gene. V gave up 2 bases and J gave up 6 bases, with 11 bases separating them. CDR1 and CDR2 (germline): SGHRS, YFSETQ. This CDR3 is 14 amino acids long.

On this clone: The read stops 3 residues short of the end of the CDR3; the missing end is completed from the germline J gene. The chain is built from TRBV7-2 and TRBJ2-1; TRBD2 is a possible D gene (5 bases). The CDR3 runs to 14 residues. In germline, CDR1 is SGHTA, CDR2 FQGNSA. Trimming removed 6 bases at V and 0 bases at J, with 9 bases between. The CDR3 here is CASRSGGSYNEQFF. The DNA read from the CDR3 is TGTGCCAGCAGAAGCGGAGGCTCCTACAATGAG.

Of note for this clone: A junction end diverges from the germline sequence, so it may reflect a read error. The read comes to an end 3 residues before the CDR3 does, leaving the germline J gene to fill in the end. This same CDR3 is encoded by further DNA sequences in the sample. The genes are TRBV6-2 or TRBV6-3 and TRBJ1-3, with 7 positions matching TRBD1. Per the germline V gene, CDR1 is MNHEY and CDR2 is SVGEGT. The CDR3 has 16 residues. This CDR3 is CASNRDSAYSGNTIYF. CDR3 DNA, as far as it was read: TGTGCCAGCAACCGGGACAGCGCTTACTCTGGAAACACA.

Worth noting for this clone: The CDR3 is cut off 3 residues early in the read; its end comes from the germline J gene. The chain joins TRBV28 to TRBJ2-7; 9 positions match TRBD1. Unmatched junction bases numbered 4, after V lost 3 bases and J lost 1 base. CDR1 is MDHEN, CDR2 SYDVKM, per germline. The CDR3 sequence is 15 residues long. The CDR3: CASSLGDRESYEQYF. The CDR3 DNA, read in part, is TGTGCCAGCAGTTTGGGGGACAGGGAATCCTACGAG.

In the case of this clone: From the germline J gene comes the end of the CDR3, since the read stops 3 residues before it. The sample holds other DNA sequences that translate to the same CDR3. The chain couples TRBV5-1 to TRBJ1-3, with 7 nucleotides matching TRBD1. The V and J ends lost 3 bases and 3 bases, in that order; junction bases with no gene match: 0. The CDR3 consists of 13 residues. Germline V gene sequence: CDR1 SGHRS, CDR2 YFSETQ. CDR3 loop: CASSSGGGNTIYF. CDR3 DNA, as far as it was read: TGCGCCAGCAGCTCAGGGGGTGGAAACACC.

Incomplete CDR3 DNA: TGCAGCGGGGGACAGTCATACCAAGAGACC. It yields the protein CSGGQSYQET. The CDR3 in full is CSGGQSYQETQYF. The chain links TRBV29-1 to TRBJ2-5; TRBD1 agrees at 7 bases. The missing CDR3 end, 3 residues past where the read stops, is filled in from the germline J gene. Germline V gene sequence: CDR1 SQVTM, CDR2 ANQGSEA. Germline trimming cut 7 bases from V and 0 bases from J; bases unmatched to any gene: 5. The CDR3 has 13 amino acids.

On this clone: The read terminates 3 residues ahead of where the CDR3 ends, so the germline J gene completes it. This chain links TRBV28 with TRBJ2-1; 7 bases agree with TRBD2. Germline lookup yields CDR1 MDHEN and CDR2 SYDVKM. The CDR3 contains 15 residues. Trimming took 3 bases from V and 7 from J; bases not matched to a gene: 9. This chain's CDR3 is CASSFGLADGNEQFF. CDR3 DNA, as far as it was read: TGTGCCAGCAGTTTCGGGCTAGCGGACGGGAATGAG.

Comments on this clone: The read stops 3 residues short of the end of the CDR3; the missing end is completed from the germline J gene. The chain uses TRBV5-1 and TRBJ1-4; tentatively, D is TRBD1 (6 bases). Trimming removed 4 bases from V and 6 bases from J, with 16 bases in between. This CDR3 has 15 residues. Germline V lookup: CDR1 SGHRS, CDR2 YFSETQ. The CDR3 is CASSPRGRGDEKLFF. The covered CDR3 bases are TGCGCCAGCAGCCCAAGGGGGAGAGGCGATGAAAAA.

Comment on this clone: Read data end 3 residues before the CDR3 end; the end is taken from the germline J gene. The chain recombines TRBV20-1 with TRBJ2-1; perhaps D is TRBD1 or TRBD2 (6 bases each). The CDR3 totals 13 residues. CDR1 is DFQATT and CDR2 is SNEGSKA in the germline V gene (reference sequence). Trimming stripped 4 bases from V and 7 bases from J, with 14 bases between. The CDR3 loop is CSAIQGGSNEQFF. The part of the CDR3 DNA that was read is TGCAGTGCTATACAGGGAGGATCGAATGAG.

As for this clone: The read halts 3 residues ahead of the CDR3 end, with the missing end drawn from the germline J gene. The chain carries TRBV19 and TRBJ1-2, with a possible D match to TRBD1 (6 bases). The CDR3 sequence is 12 residues long. Germline V gene lookup returns CDR1 LNHDA and CDR2 SQIVND (reference sequence). The DNA read from the CDR3 is TGTGCCAGTGCCAACAGGGCCGGGGGC. The encoded protein is CASANRAGG. The complete CDR3 protein is CASANRAGGYTF.

To note about this clone: The CDR3 end lies 3 residues beyond the end of the read and is filled in from the germline J gene. The chain recombines TRBV6-2 or TRBV6-3 with TRBJ2-4; D not certain. The CDR3 spans 14 residues. Germline V CDR1 and CDR2: MNHEY, SVGEGT. Trimming took off 2 bases at V and 5 bases at J, with 10 bases between the two ends. This chain's CDR3 is CASSYGYRQNIQYF. CDR3 DNA (partial): TGTGCCAGCAGTTACGGCTACAGACAAAACATT.